The rows below give T cell receptor beta chains drawn from one sample of a study of Graves' ophthalmopathy and Graves' hyperthyroidism. TCRdb ran MiXCR on the multiplex PCR reads and lists one entry per CDR3 protein. The sample lists approximately 380,000 distinct CDR3 sequences, around 21% occurring once. The sequenced sample consisted of peripheral blood. The receptors originated from a woman between 18 and 29 years old with stable Graves' hyperthyroidism. The CDR3 runs from the conserved cysteine through the conserved F or W. D genes are given only for firm matches. Some rows mark clone size as missing; the rest say once, few, many or name a class of expanded clone.

v_gene: TRBV7-3; abundance: many; d_gene: -; j_gene: TRBJ2-7; CDR3nt: TGTGCCAGCAGCGCGGGTGGGGGCTCCTACGAGCAGTACTTC; CDR3aa: CASSAGGGSYEQYF
v_gene: TRBV11-2; abundance: -; d_gene: -; j_gene: TRBJ1-3; CDR3nt: TGTGCCAGCAGCTTAGGGACCGCCAACTCTGGAAACACCATATATTTT; CDR3aa: CASSLGTANSGNTIYF
v_gene: TRBV30; abundance: -; d_gene: TRBD1; j_gene: TRBJ2-5; CDR3nt: TGTGCCTGGAGTACGGGACAGGGGGACCAAGAGACCCAGTACTTC; CDR3aa: CAWSTGQGDQETQYF
v_gene: TRBV7-2; abundance: -; d_gene: TRBD1; j_gene: TRBJ1-2; CDR3nt: TGTGCCAGCAGCTTCGGGACAGCCAACTATGGCTACACCTTC; CDR3aa: CASSFGTANYGYTF
v_gene: TRBV12-3/TRBV12-4; abundance: -; d_gene: -; j_gene: TRBJ1-2; CDR3nt: TGTGCCAGCAGTTCTCGGGCCTCAGCTAACTATGGCTACACCTTC; CDR3aa: CASSSRASANYGYTF
v_gene: TRBV5-1; abundance: many; d_gene: TRBD2; j_gene: TRBJ2-7; CDR3nt: TGCGCCAGCAGTTGGGGACTAGCGGGATTCGGCTCCGACGAGCAGTACTTC; CDR3aa: CASSWGLAGFGSDEQYF
v_gene: TRBV24-1; abundance: many; d_gene: TRBD2; j_gene: TRBJ2-2; CDR3nt: TGTGCCACCGGGGGGGAGAACACCGGGGAGCTGTTTTTT; CDR3aa: CATGGENTGELFF
v_gene: TRBV4-2; abundance: many; d_gene: -; j_gene: TRBJ1-1; CDR3nt: TGTGCCAGCAGCCTCTGGGCAGGAGGGATGAACACTGAAGCTTTCTTT; CDR3aa: CASSLWAGGMNTEAFF
v_gene: TRBV5-1; abundance: many; d_gene: TRBD1; j_gene: TRBJ2-4; CDR3nt: TGCGCCAGCAGCGTGACAGGGGTTGACAAAAACATTCAGTACTTC; CDR3aa: CASSVTGVDKNIQYF
v_gene: TRBV5-1; abundance: many; d_gene: -; j_gene: TRBJ1-1; CDR3nt: TGCGCCAGCAGCACAAGACAGAACACTGAAGCTTTCTTT; CDR3aa: CASSTRQNTEAFF
v_gene: TRBV7-8; abundance: many; d_gene: TRBD2; j_gene: TRBJ2-7; CDR3nt: TGTGCCAGCAGCCCACCGAGACTAGCGGGAGGGAGCTCCTACGAGCAGTACTTC; CDR3aa: CASSPPRLAGGSSYEQYF
v_gene: TRBV11-2; abundance: many; d_gene: TRBD2; j_gene: TRBJ2-7; CDR3nt: TGTGCCAGCAGCTTAATCGGGAGGCCCCGGCACGAGCAGTACTTC; CDR3aa: CASSLIGRPRHEQYF
v_gene: TRBV7-2; abundance: many; d_gene: -; j_gene: TRBJ1-5; CDR3nt: TGTGCCAGCAGCCGGAGCAATCAGCCCCAGCATTTT; CDR3aa: CASSRSNQPQHF
v_gene: TRBV7-2; abundance: -; d_gene: TRBD1; j_gene: TRBJ1-2; CDR3nt: TGTGCCAGCAGCTTAAATGGACAGGGGACTGGCTACACCTTC; CDR3aa: CASSLNGQGTGYTF
v_gene: TRBV7-2; abundance: -; d_gene: -; j_gene: TRBJ1-5; CDR3nt: TGTGCCAGCAGCTTCGCGGTGCGGCAGCCCCAGCATTTT; CDR3aa: CASSFAVRQPQHF
v_gene: TRBV20-1; abundance: many; d_gene: -; j_gene: TRBJ1-1; CDR3nt: TGCAGTGCTAGAGTGACTAGAGGCACTGAAGCTTTCTTT; CDR3aa: CSARVTRGTEAFF
v_gene: TRBV7-2; abundance: -; d_gene: -; j_gene: TRBJ2-5; CDR3nt: TGTGCCAGCAGCTTAGCGACGTGGTACCAAGAGACCCAGTACTTC; CDR3aa: CASSLATWYQETQYF
v_gene: TRBV13; abundance: many; d_gene: TRBD2; j_gene: TRBJ2-7; CDR3nt: TGTGCCAGCAGCCGTCAGGGGACTAGCGGAACCTACGAGCAGTACTTC; CDR3aa: CASSRQGTSGTYEQYF